The rows below give T cell receptor beta chains drawn from one sample of a study of T cell clonotyping in hematopoietic cell transplantation. Method: immunoSEQ multiplex PCR; TCRdb's copy keeps in-frame clones and lacks some. The sample shows 10,000 to 15,000 clones, roughly 92% of them seen only once. The sample here was PBMCs, taken 100 days after allogeneic stem cell transplant. The receptors come from a female patient in her fifties or sixties who had an allogeneic stem cell transplant from an unrelated donor, so the T cells may come from the graft donor. Some clones in this sample may be carry-over from other donors' samples. The CDR3 runs from the conserved cysteine through the conserved F or W.

j_call: TRBJ2-1; cdr3_length: 15; v_call: TRBV11-3; cdr3_aa: CASSVAPAGHNEQFF
j_call: TRBJ2-2; cdr3_length: 13; v_call: TRBV28; cdr3_aa: CASNRANTGELFF
j_call: TRBJ2-7; cdr3_length: 11; v_call: TRBV7-2; cdr3_aa: CASRGGAEQYF
j_call: TRBJ1-5; cdr3_length: 14; v_call: TRBV6-5; cdr3_aa: CASRSTGFGQPQHF
j_call: TRBJ2-5; cdr3_length: 13; v_call: TRBV10-2; cdr3_aa: CASSATGRETQYF
j_call: TRBJ1-5; cdr3_length: 14; v_call: TRBV4-1; cdr3_aa: CASSPAGWNQPQHF
j_call: TRBJ2-3; cdr3_length: 13; v_call: TRBV7-2; cdr3_aa: CASSATQTGTQYF
j_call: TRBJ2-5; cdr3_length: 13; v_call: TRBV7-2; cdr3_aa: CASSSRLDGTQYF
j_call: TRBJ1-1; cdr3_length: 14; v_call: TRBV19; cdr3_aa: CASSNQGENTEAFF
j_call: TRBJ2-5; cdr3_length: 15; v_call: TRBV19; cdr3_aa: CASSITSGLEKTQYF
j_call: TRBJ1-1; cdr3_length: 11; v_call: TRBV2; cdr3_aa: CASSEGFEAFF
j_call: TRBJ2-5; cdr3_length: 14; v_call: TRBV7-9; cdr3_aa: CASSDSGGLETQYF
j_call: TRBJ2-1; cdr3_length: 16; v_call: TRBV7-2; cdr3_aa: CASSSSLAGGWSEQFF
j_call: TRBJ2-6; cdr3_length: 15; v_call: TRBV27; cdr3_aa: CASSSGGSGANVLTF
j_call: TRBJ2-5; cdr3_length: 14; v_call: TRBV15; cdr3_aa: CATSRGQGAREQYF
j_call: TRBJ2-7; cdr3_length: 12; v_call: TRBV27; cdr3_aa: CASGYSSYEQYF
j_call: TRBJ1-1; cdr3_length: 14; v_call: TRBV5-1; cdr3_aa: CASSEQPTNTEAFF
j_call: TRBJ1-5; cdr3_length: 13; v_call: TRBV30; cdr3_aa: CAWSAGANQPQHF
j_call: TRBJ1-4; cdr3_length: 16; v_call: TRBV5-5; cdr3_aa: CASSLLADSLNEKLFF